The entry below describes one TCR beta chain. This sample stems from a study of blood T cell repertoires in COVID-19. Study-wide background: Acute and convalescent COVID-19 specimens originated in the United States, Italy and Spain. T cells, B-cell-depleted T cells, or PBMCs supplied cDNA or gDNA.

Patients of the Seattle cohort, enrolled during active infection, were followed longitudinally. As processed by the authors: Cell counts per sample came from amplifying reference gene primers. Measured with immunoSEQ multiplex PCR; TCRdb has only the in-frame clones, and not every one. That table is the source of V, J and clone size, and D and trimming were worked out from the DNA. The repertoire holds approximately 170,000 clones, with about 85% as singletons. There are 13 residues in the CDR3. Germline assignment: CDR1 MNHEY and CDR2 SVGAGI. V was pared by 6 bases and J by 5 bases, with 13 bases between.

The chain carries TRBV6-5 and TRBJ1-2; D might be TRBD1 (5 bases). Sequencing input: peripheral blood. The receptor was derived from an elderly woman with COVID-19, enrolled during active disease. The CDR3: CASSPTGEYGYTF. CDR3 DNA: TGTGCCAGCAGCCCGACGGGGGAATATGGCTACACCTTC.